The 2 T cell receptor beta chains reported below all come from one sample, sequenced in a study of cytomegalovirus exposure and HLA in healthy donors. The study ran its PCR with 60 Vbeta and 13 Jbeta primers. Measured with immunoSEQ multiplex PCR; TCRdb has only the in-frame clones, and not every one. The sample includes some 170,000 clones, about 80% of them seen just once. The sample comprised PBMCs. The receptors originated from a woman aged 50 to 60 in good health and CMV-seronegative.

Only a few counts were recorded for this clone. The chain links TRBV5-4 to TRBJ2-7; maybe TRBD2 (7 bases). The CDR3 contains 15 residues. V was clipped by 4 bases and J by 2 bases, with 16 bases between them. Per the germline V gene, CDR1 is SGHNT and CDR2 is YYREEE (reference sequence). CDR3 loop: CASSRAGAPTYEQYF. Here the CDR3 DNA reads TGTGCCAGCAGCCGTGCGGGGGCACCTACCTACGAGCAGTACTTC.

This sequence joins TRBV28 and TRBJ2-7, with D unclear. The germline gives CDR1 MDHEN, CDR2 SYDVKM. This CDR3 comprises 15 residues. V lost 3 bases and J lost 2, with 14 bases in between. In nucleotides, the CDR3 is TGTGCCAGCAGTTTTGATGCTAGAATAACCTACGAGCAGTACTTC. This encodes CASSFDARITYEQYF.